This T cell receptor beta chain was captured by sequencing in a study of blood T cell repertoires in COVID-19. Trimming shortened V by 2 bases and J by 4 bases, and 9 bases separated the two germline ends. This CDR3 has 14 amino acids. CDR1 is ENHRY, CDR2 SYGVKD, per germline. Using immunoSEQ multiplex PCR, the repertoire was profiled, and TCRdb retains in-frame clones only, with some absent. The sample yields around 120,000 clones, 78% seen once. The source is a man aged 65-85 years with acute or convalescent COVID-19. The source material was peripheral blood. V usage is TRBV10-3 and J usage is TRBJ1-3, with D tentatively TRBD1 (5 bases). The DNA of the CDR3 is TGTGCCATCAGTGAGGCAGGGTTCGGAAACACCATATATTTT. It yields the protein CAISEAGFGNTIYF.